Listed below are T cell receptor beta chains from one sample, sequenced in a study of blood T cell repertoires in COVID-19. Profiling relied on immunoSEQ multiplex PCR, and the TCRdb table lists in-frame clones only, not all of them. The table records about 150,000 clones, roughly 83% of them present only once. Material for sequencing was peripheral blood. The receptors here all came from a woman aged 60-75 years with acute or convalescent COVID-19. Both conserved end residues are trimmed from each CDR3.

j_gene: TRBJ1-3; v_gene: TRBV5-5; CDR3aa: ASSFGSTESSGNTIY
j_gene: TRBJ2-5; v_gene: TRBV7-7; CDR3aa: ASSLEGLPQETQY
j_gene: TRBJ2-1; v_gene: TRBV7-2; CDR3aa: ASSFSSGIYNEQF
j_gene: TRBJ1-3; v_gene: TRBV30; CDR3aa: AWSVGRTGNTIY
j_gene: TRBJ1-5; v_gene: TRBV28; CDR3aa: ASSLSGQGPNQPQH
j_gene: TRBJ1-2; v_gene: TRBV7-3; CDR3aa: ASSSGQGDGYT
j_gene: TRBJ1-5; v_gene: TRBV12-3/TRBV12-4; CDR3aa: ASSGQGKQPQH
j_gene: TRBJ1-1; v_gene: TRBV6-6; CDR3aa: ASRDGQGRGTEAF
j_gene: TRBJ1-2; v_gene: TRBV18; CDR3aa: ASSPPSRINYGYT
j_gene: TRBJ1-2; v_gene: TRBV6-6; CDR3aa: ASSPITEGQGYGYT
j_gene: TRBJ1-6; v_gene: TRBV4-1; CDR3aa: ASTQGLTSYNSPLH
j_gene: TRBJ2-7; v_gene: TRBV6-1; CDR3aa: ASSEPGGSGYEQY
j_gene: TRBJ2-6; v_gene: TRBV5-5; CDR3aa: ASSTTDRGGGANVLT
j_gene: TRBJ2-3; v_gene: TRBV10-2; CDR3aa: ASRGPGLGPGSSTDTQY
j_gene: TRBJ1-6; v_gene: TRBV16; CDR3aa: ASSQYRSGDSPLH
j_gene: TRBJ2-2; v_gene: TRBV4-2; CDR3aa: ASSQEKRVGTGELF
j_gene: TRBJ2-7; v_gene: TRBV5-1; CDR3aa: ASSWGQGEQY
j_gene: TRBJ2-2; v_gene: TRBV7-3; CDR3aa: ASSAYSGGANTGELF
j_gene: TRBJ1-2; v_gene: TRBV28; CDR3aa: ASSSFGPNYGYT
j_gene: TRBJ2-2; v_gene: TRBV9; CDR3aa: ASSPRTVNGELF
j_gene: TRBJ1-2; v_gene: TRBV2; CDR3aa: ASVSGVVNYGYT
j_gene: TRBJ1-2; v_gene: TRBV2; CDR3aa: ASSDRLDRNYGYT
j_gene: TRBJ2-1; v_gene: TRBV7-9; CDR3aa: ASSVERGGPDEQF
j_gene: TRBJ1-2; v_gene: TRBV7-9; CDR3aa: ASSFSGLPGGYT
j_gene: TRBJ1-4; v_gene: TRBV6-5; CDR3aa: ASLSGQAAAELF
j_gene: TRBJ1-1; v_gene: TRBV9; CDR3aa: ASSDKNTEAF
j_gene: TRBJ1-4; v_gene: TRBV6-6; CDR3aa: ASRRENNEKLF
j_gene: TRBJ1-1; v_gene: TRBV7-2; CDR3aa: ASSPGQAHTEAF
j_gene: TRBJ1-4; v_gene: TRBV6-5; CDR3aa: ASSMGQGVEGLF
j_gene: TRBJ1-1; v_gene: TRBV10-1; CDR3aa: ASSESLFDKAF
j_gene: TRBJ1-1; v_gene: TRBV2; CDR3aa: ASDRQGTTEAF
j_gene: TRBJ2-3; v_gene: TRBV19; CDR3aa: ATGQGPSTDTQY
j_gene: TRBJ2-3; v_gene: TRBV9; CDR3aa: ASGGTDTQY
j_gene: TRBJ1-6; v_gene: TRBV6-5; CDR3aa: ASSDSADSPLH
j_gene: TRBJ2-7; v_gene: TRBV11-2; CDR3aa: ASSLIGQYSSYEQY
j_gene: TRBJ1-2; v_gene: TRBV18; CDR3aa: ASSPLQGNYGYT
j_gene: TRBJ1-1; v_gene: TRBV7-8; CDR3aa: ASSLDRGWSKAF
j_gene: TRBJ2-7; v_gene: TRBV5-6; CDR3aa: ASSYGGPRRIEY
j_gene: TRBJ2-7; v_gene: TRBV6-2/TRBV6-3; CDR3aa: ASSLPGTASSYEQY
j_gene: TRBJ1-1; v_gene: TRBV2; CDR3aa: ASSSRQANTEAF
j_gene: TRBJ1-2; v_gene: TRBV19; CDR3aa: ASSINPGTGLFSGYT
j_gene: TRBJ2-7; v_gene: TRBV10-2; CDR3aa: ASKEEGGAYEQY
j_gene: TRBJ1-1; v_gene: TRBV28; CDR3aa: ASRTWLGASSGDTEAF
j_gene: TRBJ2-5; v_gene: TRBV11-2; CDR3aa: ASSSVRGGQETQY
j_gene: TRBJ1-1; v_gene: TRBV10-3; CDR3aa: ASRNQGGGNTEAF
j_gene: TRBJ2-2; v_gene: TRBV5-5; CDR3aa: ASSRTAQELGELF
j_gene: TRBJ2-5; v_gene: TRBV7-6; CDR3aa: ASSLGVSKEETQY
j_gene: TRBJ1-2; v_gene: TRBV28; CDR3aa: ASSLSPGGDYGYT
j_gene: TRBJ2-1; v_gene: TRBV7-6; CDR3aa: ASSLARAEQF
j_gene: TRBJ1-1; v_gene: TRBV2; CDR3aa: ASRRQGTNTEAF
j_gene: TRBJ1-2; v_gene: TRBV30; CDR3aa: AWSEDKNAGGYT
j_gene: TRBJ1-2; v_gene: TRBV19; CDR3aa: ASSTRQGGYT